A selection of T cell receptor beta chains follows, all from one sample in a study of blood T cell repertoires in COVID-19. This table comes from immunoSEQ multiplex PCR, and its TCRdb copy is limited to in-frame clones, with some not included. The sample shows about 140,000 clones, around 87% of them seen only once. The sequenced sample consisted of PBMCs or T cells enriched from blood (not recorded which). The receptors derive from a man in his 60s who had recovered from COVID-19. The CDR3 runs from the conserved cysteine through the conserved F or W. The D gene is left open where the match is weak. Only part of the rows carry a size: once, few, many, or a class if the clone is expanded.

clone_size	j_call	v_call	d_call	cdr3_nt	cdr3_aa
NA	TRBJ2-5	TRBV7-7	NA	TGTGCCAGCAGCTTCGGAGCGTCAGGGAGGCGGCAAGAGACCCAGTACTTC	CASSFGASGRRQETQYF
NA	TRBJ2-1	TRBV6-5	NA	TGTGCCAGCAGATTAGCGGAAGCCTACAATGAGCAGTTCTTC	CASRLAEAYNEQFF
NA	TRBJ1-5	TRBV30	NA	TGTGCCTGGTCCAAGGAAGTGGCGGGGAATCAGCCCCAGCATTTT	CAWSKEVAGNQPQHF
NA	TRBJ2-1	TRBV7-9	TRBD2	TGTGCCAGCAGCTTAGTTGGTAGCGGGAGGTTGATGAATGAGCAGTTCTTC	CASSLVGSGRLMNEQFF
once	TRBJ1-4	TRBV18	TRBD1	TGTGCCAGCTCACTGTCTGTTGGGACAGGGGAGGAAAAACTGTTTTTT	CASSLSVGTGEEKLFF
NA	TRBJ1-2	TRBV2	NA	TGTGCCAGCAAGGAGGGGACTAACTATGGCTACACCTTC	CASKEGTNYGYTF
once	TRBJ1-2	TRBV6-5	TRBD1	TGTGCCAGCAGTCCTCAACAGGGGCTGGACTATGGCTACACCTTC	CASSPQQGLDYGYTF
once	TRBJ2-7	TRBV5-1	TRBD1	TGCGCCAGCAGCTTGGAAGGGACAGGGGTCTCCTACGAGCAGTACTTC	CASSLEGTGVSYEQYF
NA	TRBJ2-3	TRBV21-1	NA	TGTGCCAGCATCCTGACCCGGCGCGGGACGCAGTATTTT	CASILTRRGTQYF
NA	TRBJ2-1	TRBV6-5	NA	TGTGCCAGCAGTAGATCTGGGGGCGGGGAGCAGTTCTTC	CASSRSGGGEQFF
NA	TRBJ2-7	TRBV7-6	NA	TGTGCCAGCAGCCCCGGGGGTAACTCCTACGAGCAGTACTTC	CASSPGGNSYEQYF
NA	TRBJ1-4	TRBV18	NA	TGTGCCAGCTCACGGCTAGAAGTGGGGGGAGCAACTAATGAAAAACTGTTTTTT	CASSRLEVGGATNEKLFF
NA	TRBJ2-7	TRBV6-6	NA	TGTGCCAGCAGGGAGACAGCAGCCTACGAGCAGTACTTC	CASRETAAYEQYF
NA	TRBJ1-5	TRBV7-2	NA	TGTGCCAGCAGCTTACGTGGCAATACGCCCCAGCATTTT	CASSLRGNTPQHF
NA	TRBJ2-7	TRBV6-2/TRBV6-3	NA	TGTGCCAGCAGCCTCACAGAGGGAGGAAAGCAGTACTTC	CASSLTEGGKQYF
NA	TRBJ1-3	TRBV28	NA	TGTGCCAGCAGTTCAAATCCTGGAAACACCATATATTTT	CASSSNPGNTIYF
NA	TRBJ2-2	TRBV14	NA	TGTGCCAGCAGCCTTTACCCCGGGTCTCCTCAAACCGGGGAGCTGTTTTTT	CASSLYPGSPQTGELFF
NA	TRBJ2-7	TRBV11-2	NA	TGTGCCAGCAGCTTAGGAGACAAGAACTACGAGCAGTACTTC	CASSLGDKNYEQYF
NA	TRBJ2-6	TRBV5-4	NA	TGTGCCAGCAGGCCGGTAGGGGCCAACGTCCTGACTTTC	CASRPVGANVLTF
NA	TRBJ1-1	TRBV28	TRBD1	TGTGCCAGCGGGGACAGGGTAAAGGAAGCTTTCTTT	CASGDRVKEAFF
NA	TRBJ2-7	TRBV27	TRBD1	TGTGCCAGCTCTACTTTGGACAGGGGTATTTTTATTAGGCAGTACTTC	CASSTLDRGIFIRQYF
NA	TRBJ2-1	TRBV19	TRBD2	TGTGCCAGTAGTGGGGTCCGGGGGGTCTCCTACAATGAGCAGTTCTTC	CASSGVRGVSYNEQFF
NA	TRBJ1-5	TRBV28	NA	TGTGCCAGCAGTTTTCTAACGCTTAATCAGCCCCAGCATTTT	CASSFLTLNQPQHF
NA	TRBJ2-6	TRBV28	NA	TGTGCCAGCAGTGCTCAGTCTGGGGCCAACGTCCTGACTTTC	CASSAQSGANVLTF
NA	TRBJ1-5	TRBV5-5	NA	TGTGCCAGCAGCCAGAGGGATCAGCCCCAGCATTTT	CASSQRDQPQHF
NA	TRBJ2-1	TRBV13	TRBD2	TGTGCCAGCAGCTTAGGCCCACGGGGGGGCACAGATGAGCAGTTCTTC	CASSLGPRGGTDEQFF
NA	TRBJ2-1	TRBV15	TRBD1	TGTGCCACCAGTACCCGGGACAGGGGCCACAATGAGCAGTTCTTC	CATSTRDRGHNEQFF